This TCR beta chain was recovered during a study of human T cells and chemical hapten exposure. Overall study results and limits: Because they had alopecia, donors may respond immunologically unlike healthy people. Counts of TCRs above 1 in 1000 frequency stayed unchanged with DPC sensitization.

As regards this clonotype: Its antigen is still unknown.

Each CDR3 protein is one row after TCRdb ran MiXCR on the RACE reads. The sample carries a few hundred thousand distinct CDR3 sequences, about 4.8% recorded once. This CDR3 comprises 18 residues. Germline V gene data show CDR1 as SGDLS and CDR2 as YYNGEE. Trimming cost V 4 bases and J 3 bases, with 23 bases left between them. The time point denotes: patch test 1, 2 weeks after DPC sensitization. Regarding treatment: therapeutic diphenylcyclopropenone sensitization with weekly scalp DPC. Only after blood had been drawn was each patch test applied. This clonotype was obtained from a woman between 45 and 60 years old with alopecia areata. Some clones in this sample may be carry-over from other donors' samples. V and J are TRBV9 and TRBJ2-1; perhaps TRBD1 as D (5 bases). The sample consisted of whole blood, taken in connection with sensitization to the hapten diphenylcyclopropenone (DPC). The CDR3 region is CASSYDDSLLGSYNEQFF. The CDR3 region has the DNA TGTGCCAGCAGCTACGACGACAGCCTACTCGGTAGCTACAATGAGCAGTTCTTC.